This T cell receptor (beta chain) emerged from a study of blood T cell repertoires in COVID-19. Study context: T cells, B-cell-depleted T cells, or PBMCs provided the cDNA or gDNA that served as material.

The age range of participants was about 18 to 89 years, with residence in some 25 US areas. Before being deemed recovered, Cohort 3 donors had two negative PCRs, clearance, or symptom resolution. Clones were read by immunoSEQ multiplex PCR, and TCRdb kept only the in-frame ones, dropping some. The table includes around 310,000 clones, 89% detected once. V was clipped by 6 bases and J by 10 bases; unmatched bases: 14. The CDR3 is 15 amino acids. Germline V gives CDR1 LNHDA, CDR2 SQIVND (reference sequence). What was sequenced was PBMCs or T cells enriched from blood (not recorded which). The clonotype originates from a woman aged 30 to 39 who had recovered from COVID-19. This sequence joins TRBV19 and TRBJ2-1; TRBD1 aligns across 8 bases. The CDR3 is CASRPTGANAGEQFF. DNA for the CDR3: TGTGCCAGTAGACCGACAGGGGCCAACGCGGGGGAGCAGTTCTTC.